This T cell receptor (beta chain) was recorded in a study of siplizumab effects on memory and regulatory T cells. Study conclusions and caveats: Unstimulated subsets contained matches for only a minor fraction of alloreactive clones. The diversity of naive T cells seemed greater than that of memory cells, and their alloresponse contribution seemed major.

The table came from immunoSEQ multiplex PCR; TCRdb's copy has only in-frame clones and leaves some out. The data contain 87,000 or so clones, about nine tenths of them singletons. In the case of this clone: No antigen is known for it.

CDR3 length equals 16 residues. Germline-derived CDR1 and CDR2 are SGDLS and YYNGEE. Unmatched junction bases numbered 7, after V lost 0 bases and J lost 2 bases. The chain uses TRBV9 and TRBJ2-7; 8 bases are shared with TRBD2. Sequencing used CD4+ T cells sorted from blood. The sequence derives from a human donor in good health. The CDR3 is CASSVEGGRPTYEQYF. CDR3 bases: TGTGCCAGCAGCGTAGAAGGCGGGAGGCCGACCTACGAGCAGTACTTC.